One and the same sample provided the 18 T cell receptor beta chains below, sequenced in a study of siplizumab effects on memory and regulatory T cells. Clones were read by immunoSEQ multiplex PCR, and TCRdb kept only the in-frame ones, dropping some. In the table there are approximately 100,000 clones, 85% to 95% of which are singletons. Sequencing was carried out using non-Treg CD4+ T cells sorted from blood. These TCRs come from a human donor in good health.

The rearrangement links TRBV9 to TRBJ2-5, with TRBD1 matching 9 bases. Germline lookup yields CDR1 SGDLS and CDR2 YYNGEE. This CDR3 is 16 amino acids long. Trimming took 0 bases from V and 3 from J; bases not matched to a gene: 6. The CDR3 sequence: CASSVATGGLEETQYF. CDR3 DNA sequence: TGTGCCAGCAGCGTAGCAACAGGGGGCCTCGAAGAGACCCAGTACTTC. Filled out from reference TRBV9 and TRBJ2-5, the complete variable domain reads DSGVTQTPKHLITATGQRVTLRCSPRSGDLSVYWYQQSLDQGLQFLIQYYNGEERAKGNILERFSAQQFPDLHSELNLSSLELGDSALYFCASSVATGGLEETQYFGPGTRLLVL.

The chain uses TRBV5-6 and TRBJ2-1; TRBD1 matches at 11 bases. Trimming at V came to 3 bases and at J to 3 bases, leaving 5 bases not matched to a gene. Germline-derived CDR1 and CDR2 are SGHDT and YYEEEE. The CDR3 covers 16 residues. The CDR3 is CASSSWTGGVYNEQFF. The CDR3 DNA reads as TGTGCCAGCAGCTCTTGGACAGGGGGCGTCTACAATGAGCAGTTCTTC.

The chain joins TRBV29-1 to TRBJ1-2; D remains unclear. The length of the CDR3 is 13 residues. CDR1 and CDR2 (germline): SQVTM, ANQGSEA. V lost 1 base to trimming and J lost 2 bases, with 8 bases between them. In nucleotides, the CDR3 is TGCAGCGTTGAAGTTCCGACCAACTATGGCTACACCTTC. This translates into CSVEVPTNYGYTF.

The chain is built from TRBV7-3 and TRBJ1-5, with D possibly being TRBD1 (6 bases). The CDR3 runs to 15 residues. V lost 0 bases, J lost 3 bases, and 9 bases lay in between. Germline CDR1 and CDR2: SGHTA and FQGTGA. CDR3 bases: TGTGCCAGCAGCTTAACAGGGGGTCCCAATCAGCCCCAGCATTTT. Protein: CASSLTGGPNQPQHF.

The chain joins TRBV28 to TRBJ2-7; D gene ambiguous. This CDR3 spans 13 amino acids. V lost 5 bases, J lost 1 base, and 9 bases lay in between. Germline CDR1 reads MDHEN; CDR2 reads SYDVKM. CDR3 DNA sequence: TGTGCCAGCAGTCCGTACACTTCCTACGAGCAGTACTTC. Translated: CASSPYTSYEQYF. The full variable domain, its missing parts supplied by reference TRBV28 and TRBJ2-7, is DVKVTQSSRYLVKRTGEKVFLECVQDMDHENMFWYRQDPGLGLRLIYFSYDVKMKEKGDIPEGYSVSREKKERFSLILESASTNQTSMYLCASSPYTSYEQYFGPGTRLTVT.

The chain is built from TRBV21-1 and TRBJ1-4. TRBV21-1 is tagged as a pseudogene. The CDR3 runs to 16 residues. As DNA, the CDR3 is TGTGCCACTAGGGGGGAACCAGTTGCAACTAATGAAAAACTGTTTTTT. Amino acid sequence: CATRGEPVATNEKLFF.

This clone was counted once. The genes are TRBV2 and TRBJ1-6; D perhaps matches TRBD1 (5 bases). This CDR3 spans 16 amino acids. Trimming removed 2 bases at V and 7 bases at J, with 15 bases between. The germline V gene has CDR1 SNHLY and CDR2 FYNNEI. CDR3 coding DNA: TGTGCCAGCAGTGAATCTGGCGGGGCAGAAAATTCACCCCTCCACTTT. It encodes CASSESGGAENSPLHF.

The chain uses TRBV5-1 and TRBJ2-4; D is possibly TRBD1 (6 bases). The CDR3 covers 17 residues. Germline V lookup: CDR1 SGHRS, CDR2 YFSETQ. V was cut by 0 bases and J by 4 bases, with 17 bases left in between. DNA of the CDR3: TGCGCCAGCAGCTTGGGGACCACAGGGTCGAGAAAAAACATTCAGTACTTC. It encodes CASSLGTTGSRKNIQYF.

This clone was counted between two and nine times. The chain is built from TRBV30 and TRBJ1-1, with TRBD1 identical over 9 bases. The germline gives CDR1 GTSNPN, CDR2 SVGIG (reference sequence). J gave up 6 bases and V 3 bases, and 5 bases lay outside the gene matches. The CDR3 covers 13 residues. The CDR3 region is CAWREGQGSEAFF. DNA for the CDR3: TGTGCCTGGAGGGAGGGACAGGGCTCTGAAGCTTTCTTT.

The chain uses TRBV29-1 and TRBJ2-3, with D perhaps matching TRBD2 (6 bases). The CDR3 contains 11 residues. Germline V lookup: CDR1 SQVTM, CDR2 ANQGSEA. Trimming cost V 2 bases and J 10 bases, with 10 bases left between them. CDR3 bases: TGCAGCGTTGAACTAGGGACTTCGCAGTATTTT. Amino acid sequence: CSVELGTSQYF.

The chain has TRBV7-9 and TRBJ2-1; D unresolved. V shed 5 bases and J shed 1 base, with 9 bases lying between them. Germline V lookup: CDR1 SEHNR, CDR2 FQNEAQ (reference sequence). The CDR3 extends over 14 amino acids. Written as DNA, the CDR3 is TGTGCCAGCAGCGCTTCGGCGTCCTACAATGAGCAGTTCTTC. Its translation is CASSASASYNEQFF.

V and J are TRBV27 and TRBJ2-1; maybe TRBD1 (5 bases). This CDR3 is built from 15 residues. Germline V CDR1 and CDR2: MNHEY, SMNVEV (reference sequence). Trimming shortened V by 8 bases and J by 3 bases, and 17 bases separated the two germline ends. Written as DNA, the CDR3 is TGTGCCAGCGCGTTTATGGACCAGGGCTACAATGAGCAGTTCTTC. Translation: CASAFMDQGYNEQFF.

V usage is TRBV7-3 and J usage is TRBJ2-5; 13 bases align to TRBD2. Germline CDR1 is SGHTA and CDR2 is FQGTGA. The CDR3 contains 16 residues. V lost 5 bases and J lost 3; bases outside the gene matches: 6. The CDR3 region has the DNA TGTGCCAGCAGCCTAGGGACTAGCGGGACAAAAGAGACCCAGTACTTC. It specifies CASSLGTSGTKETQYF.

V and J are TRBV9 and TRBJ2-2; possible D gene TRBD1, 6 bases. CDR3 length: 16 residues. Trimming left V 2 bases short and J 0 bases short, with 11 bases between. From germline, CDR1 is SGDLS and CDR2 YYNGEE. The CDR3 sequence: CASSVPQGPNTGELFF. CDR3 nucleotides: TGTGCCAGCAGCGTCCCACAGGGTCCGAACACCGGGGAGCTGTTTTTT.

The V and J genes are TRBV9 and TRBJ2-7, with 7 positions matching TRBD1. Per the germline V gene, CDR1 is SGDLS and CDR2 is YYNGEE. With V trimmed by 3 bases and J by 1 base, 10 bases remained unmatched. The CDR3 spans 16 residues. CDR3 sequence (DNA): TGTGCCAGCAGCGCGGAAAACAGGGGTGGATCCTACGAGCAGTACTTC. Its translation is CASSAENRGGSYEQYF.

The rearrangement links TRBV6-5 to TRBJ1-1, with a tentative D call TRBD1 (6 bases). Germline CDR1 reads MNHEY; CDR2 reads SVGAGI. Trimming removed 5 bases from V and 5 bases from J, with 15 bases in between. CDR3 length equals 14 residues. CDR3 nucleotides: TGTGCCAGCAGTCAGAACAGGGTCGGTACTGAAGCTTTCTTT. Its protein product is CASSQNRVGTEAFF.

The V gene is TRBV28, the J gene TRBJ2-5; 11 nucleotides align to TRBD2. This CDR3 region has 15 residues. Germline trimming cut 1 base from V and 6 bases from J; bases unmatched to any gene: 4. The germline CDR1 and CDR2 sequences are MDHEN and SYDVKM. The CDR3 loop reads CASSLSASGGKTQYF. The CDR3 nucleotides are TGTGCCAGCAGTTTATCTGCTAGCGGGGGGAAGACCCAGTACTTC. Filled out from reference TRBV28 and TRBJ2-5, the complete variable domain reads DVKVTQSSRYLVKRTGEKVFLECVQDMDHENMFWYRQDPGLGLRLIYFSYDVKMKEKGDIPEGYSVSREKKERFSLILESASTNQTSMYLCASSLSASGGKTQYFGPGTRLLVL.

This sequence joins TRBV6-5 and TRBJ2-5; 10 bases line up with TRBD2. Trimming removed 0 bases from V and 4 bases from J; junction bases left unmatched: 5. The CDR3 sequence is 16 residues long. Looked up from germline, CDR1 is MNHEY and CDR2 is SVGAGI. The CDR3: CASSYSASGSSETQYF. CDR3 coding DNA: TGTGCCAGCAGTTACTCGGCTAGCGGGAGCTCAGAGACCCAGTACTTC.